The 28 T cell receptor beta chains below come from one sample, sequenced in a study of neurological immune-mediated disorders (dated by TCRdb to the late 2010s). The label giving this sample's time point can be read as: longitudinal time-point 3. Library prep was done by 5' RACE. The sequencer listed for this sample is Illumina HiSeq 2500. The public reads were run again by TCRdb, first through fastp at Q25 and then through MiXCR, and only productive beta chains were kept. Entries are consolidated by CDR3 protein sequence, retaining the most common genes and DNA. Recorded for this sample are roughly 48,000 distinct CDR3 sequences; 9.5% to 15% of them occurred a single time. Around 8.8% of the sample goes to the ten largest clones. Sequences were obtained from PBMCs. The receptors shown here come from a male donor with HTLV-1-associated myelopathy (HAM/TSP).

This clonotype was recorded at least ten times. The chain has TRBV18 and TRBJ1-1; D not certain. V was clipped by 1 base and J by 8 bases, with 8 bases between them. This CDR3 contains 12 residues. CDR1 KGHSH and CDR2 LQKENI come from the germline V gene. The chain's CDR3 is CASSPQPPEAFF. CDR3 sequence (DNA): TGTGCCAGCTCACCACAACCTCCCGAAGCTTTCTTT.

The V and J genes are TRBV10-3 and TRBJ1-2; TRBD1 agrees at 8 bases. The CDR3 contains 14 residues. CDR1 is ENHRY, CDR2 SYGVKD, per germline. V trimming: 5 bases; J trimming: 11 bases; junction bases outside the gene matches: 13. The CDR3 here is CAISRGGQATVYTF. DNA for the CDR3: TGTGCCATCAGTCGGGGGGGACAGGCCACTGTTTACACCTTC.

V usage is TRBV18 and J usage is TRBJ1-6; D possibly corresponds to TRBD1 (5 bases). The germline V gene encodes CDR1 KGHSH and CDR2 LQKENI. The CDR3 totals 14 residues. Between the trimmed V and J ends, which lost 1 base and 6 bases, there was a span of 7 bases. As DNA, the CDR3 is TGTGCCAGCTCACCACAGGGGCTTAATTCACCCCTCCACTTT. Protein sequence: CASSPQGLNSPLHF.

This clonotype was counted a few times. This chain connects TRBV7-2 to TRBJ2-7, with 9 bases fitting TRBD1. The germline gives CDR1 SGHTA, CDR2 FQGNSA. This CDR3 has 13 residues. With 7 bases clipped from V and 6 bases from J, the junction kept 7 bases outside the gene matches. CDR3 residues: CASNRDRVAEQYF. In nucleotides, the CDR3 is TGTGCCAGCAACCGGGACAGGGTCGCCGAGCAGTACTTC. Looking up the rest from reference TRBV7-2 and TRBJ2-7 gives the full variable domain: GAGVSQSPSNKVTEKGKDVELRCDPISGHTALYWYRQSLGQGLEFLIYFQGNSAPDKSGLPSDRFSAERTGGSVSTLTIQRTQQEDSAVYLCASNRDRVAEQYFGPGTRLTVT.

This clonotype was recorded many times. The chain employs TRBV20-1 and TRBJ2-4, with 7 bases that match TRBD1. The germline V gene encodes CDR1 DFQATT and CDR2 SNEGSKA (reference sequence). The V gene end was trimmed by 1 base and the J gene end by 8 bases; junction bases not matched to a gene: 5. The CDR3 sequence is 13 residues long. The CDR3 spells CSARGQGRDIQYF. The CDR3 DNA reads TGCAGTGCTAGAGGACAGGGTCGTGACATTCAGTACTTC.

This clonotype was counted at least ten times. The chain uses TRBV6-6 and TRBJ2-7; possible D gene TRBD2, 6 bases. The CDR3 spans 16 residues. Germline lookup yields CDR1 MNHNY and CDR2 SVGAGI (reference sequence). V was pared by 2 bases and J by 3 bases, with 17 bases between. CDR3 in amino acids: CASSYLGGTGSYEQYF. The CDR3 bases are TGTGCCAGCAGTTACCTAGGAGGGACTGGGAGCTACGAGCAGTACTTC.

This clonotype was counted many times. The rearrangement uses TRBV28 and TRBJ2-3; 8 bases are a match to TRBD2. The trim removed 6 bases at V and 5 bases at J, leaving 10 bases unmatched. Germline V gives CDR1 MDHEN, CDR2 SYDVKM. CDR3 length: 15 amino acids. CDR3 sequence (DNA): TGTGCCAGCAGAAGCGGGGGAATCGATGAAGATACGCAGTATTTT. It specifies CASRSGGIDEDTQYF.

In this sample, this clonotype turned up many times. The chain is built from TRBV7-8 and TRBJ2-5; D is undetermined. Germline V lookup: CDR1 SGHVS, CDR2 FQNEAQ. The CDR3 has 16 amino acids. V shed 2 bases and J shed 3 bases, with 16 bases lying between them. The CDR3 region has the DNA TGTGCCAGCAGCTTAAGGCTGAGCCGGAGTGAAGAGACCCAGTACTTC. It is translated as CASSLRLSRSEETQYF.

This clonotype appeared many times. CDR3 in DNA: TGCGCCAGCAGCTTGATAGGTGGACGGGACAATGAGCAGTTCTTC. It translates to CASSLIGGRDNEQFF. The rearrangement joins TRBV5-1 to TRBJ2-1; D ambiguous. The germline V and J ends were trimmed by 1 base and 5 bases, with 13 bases remaining between them. CDR3 length: 15 amino acids. Germline V lookup: CDR1 SGHRS, CDR2 YFSETQ.

At least ten counts were recorded for this clonotype. V usage is TRBV7-2 and J usage is TRBJ2-4, with D perhaps being TRBD1 or TRBD2 (6 bases each). Germline V gene lookup returns CDR1 SGHTA and CDR2 FQGNSA. V lost 3 bases and J 15 bases, leaving 18 bases between the germline ends. CDR3 size: 13 residues. CDR3 nucleotides: TGTGCCAGCAGCTTCCCTAGGGCTGGGGGGCGGTACTTC. Translation: CASSFPRAGGRYF.

This clonotype was picked up many times. The rearrangement uses TRBV5-1 and TRBJ2-3; the D gene is possibly TRBD1 (6 bases). This CDR3 is 17 amino acids long. V shed 3 bases and J shed 1 base, with 18 bases lying between them. The germline V gene has CDR1 SGHRS and CDR2 YFSETQ. CDR3 protein: CASSYYPRGSGTDTQYF. For the CDR3, the DNA is TGCGCCAGCAGCTATTATCCCAGGGGCTCGGGCACAGATACGCAGTATTTT.

This clonotype was detected ten times or more. The chain couples TRBV10-2 to TRBJ2-1, with D perhaps TRBD1 (5 bases). The CDR3 is made up of 14 amino acids. V lost 6 bases and J lost 8, with 17 bases in between. Germline values: CDR1 WSHSY, CDR2 SAAADI. The CDR3 sequence: CASRSGQRRDEQFF. The DNA of the CDR3 is TGCGCCAGCAGGTCAGGTCAACGCAGGGATGAGCAGTTCTTC.

The rearrangement joins TRBV5-5 to TRBJ1-2; D unresolved. The V and J ends lost 4 bases and 5 bases respectively, with 15 bases between them. The germline gives CDR1 SGHKS, CDR2 YYEKEE (reference sequence). This CDR3 spans 14 amino acids. CDR3: CASSPGIGLYGYTF. CDR3 nucleotides: TGTGCCAGCAGCCCGGGGATAGGGCTTTATGGCTACACCTTC.

This clonotype has a count of ten or more. The V gene is TRBV7-9, the J gene TRBJ1-1; TRBD1 might be the D (6 bases). V was cut by 4 bases and J by 1 base, with 16 bases left in between. Germline V CDR1 and CDR2: SEHNR, FQNEAQ (reference sequence). The CDR3 is 16 amino acids. The CDR3 loop reads CASSWDPGQKNTEAFF. CDR3 coding DNA: TGTGCCAGCAGCTGGGATCCGGGACAAAAGAACACTGAAGCTTTCTTT.

A single count supports this clonotype. The chain combines TRBV5-1 with TRBJ1-1, with 8 positions matching TRBD1. Germline CDR1 SGHRS, CDR2 YFSETQ. The CDR3 contains 12 residues. V trimming: 6 bases; J trimming: 8 bases; junction bases outside the gene matches: 6. CDR3 in amino acids: CASNRDRLEAFF. Written as DNA, the CDR3 is TGCGCCAGCAACCGGGACAGGTTAGAAGCTTTCTTT.

This clonotype showed up just a few times. This chain connects TRBV15 to TRBJ1-1; a weak D match, TRBD1 (6 bases). V lost 1 base and J lost 5, with 8 bases in between. CDR1 LNHNV and CDR2 YYDKDF come from the germline V gene (reference sequence). CDR3 length: 13 amino acids. The CDR3 region is CATSRVQGTEAFF. DNA of the CDR3: TGTGCCACCAGCAGAGTACAGGGAACTGAAGCTTTCTTT.

This clonotype came up many times. The rearrangement links TRBV7-2 to TRBJ2-2; D might be TRBD1 (7 bases). Germline V gives CDR1 SGHTA, CDR2 FQGNSA. CDR3 length: 17 residues. V was pared by 6 bases and J by 7 bases, with 24 bases between. The CDR3 DNA sequence: TGTGCCAGCAGTGCCAGCTTGCTACAGGGGCGGGGCGGGGAGCTGTTTTTT. As protein: CASSASLLQGRGGELFF. The full variable domain, completed using reference TRBV7-2 and TRBJ2-2, is GAGVSQSPSNKVTEKGKDVELRCDPISGHTALYWYRQSLGQGLEFLIYFQGNSAPDKSGLPSDRFSAERTGGSVSTLTIQRTQQEDSAVYLCASSASLLQGRGGELFFGEGSRLTVL.

The chain is built from TRBV20-1 and TRBJ2-5, with D unclear. CDR3 size: 12 residues. The V end was cut by 3 bases, the J end by 2 bases, with 7 bases between. The germline gives CDR1 DFQATT, CDR2 SNEGSKA (reference sequence). CDR3 region: CSASIVQETQYF. In DNA, the CDR3 is TGCAGTGCTAGTATAGTACAAGAGACCCAGTACTTC.

This clonotype was counted many times. V is TRBV5-1 and J is TRBJ2-1, with TRBD2 as a possible D gene (6 bases). This CDR3 spans 13 amino acids. V lost 0 bases and J 5 bases, leaving 6 bases between the germline ends. Germline V gene lookup returns CDR1 SGHRS and CDR2 YFSETQ. The CDR3 spells CASSLGGDNEQFF. CDR3 DNA: TGCGCCAGCAGCTTGGGGGGGGACAATGAGCAGTTCTTC.

There are a few counts of this clonotype. The chain carries TRBV15 and TRBJ1-6; 8 bases match TRBD1. CDR1 is LNHNV, CDR2 YYDKDF, per germline (reference sequence). The CDR3 has 16 residues. V lost 1 base to trimming and J lost 7 bases; unmatched junction nucleotides: 6. The CDR3 reads CATSRGIRDRNSPLHF. In nucleotides, the CDR3 is TGTGCCACCAGCAGAGGGATCCGGGACAGGAATTCACCCCTCCACTTT. The full variable domain, its missing parts supplied by reference TRBV15 and TRBJ1-6, is DAMVIQNPRYQVTQFGKPVTLSCSQTLNHNVMYWYQQKSSQAPKLLFHYYDKDFNNEADTPDNFQSRRPNTSFCFLDIRSPGLGDTAMYLCATSRGIRDRNSPLHFGNGTRLTVT.

In its sample, this clonotype was seen many times. The J gene is TRBJ2-5, the V gene TRBV5-1, with D possibly matching TRBD1 (6 bases). The CDR3 runs 16 residues. Germline V gives CDR1 SGHRS, CDR2 YFSETQ. Trimming cost V 0 bases and J 3 bases, with 15 bases left between them. The CDR3 DNA follows: TGCGCCAGCAGCTTGGCCGAGGGGGAGTCGGAAGAGACCCAGTACTTC. Residues: CASSLAEGESEETQYF.

This clonotype showed up many times. The chain joins TRBV28 to TRBJ1-5; D is unclear. This CDR3 region has 15 residues. Germline CDR1 is MDHEN and CDR2 is SYDVKM. V gave up 6 bases and J gave up 1 base, with 13 bases separating them. The CDR3 sequence: CASRKDRMSNQPQHF. The CDR3 nucleotides are TGTGCCAGCAGAAAGGACCGGATGAGCAATCAGCCCCAGCATTTT.

This clonotype was detected ten times or more. The chain carries TRBV5-1 and TRBJ2-3; a possible D gene is TRBD1 (6 bases). Germline lookup yields CDR1 SGHRS and CDR2 YFSETQ. There are 14 residues in the CDR3. Deletions cut 2 bases from V and 2 bases from J, with 9 bases between. For the CDR3, the DNA is TGCGCCAGCAGCTTCTCAGGGGTCACAGATACGCAGTATTTT. Protein product: CASSFSGVTDTQYF. The full variable domain, rest sourced from reference TRBV5-1 and TRBJ2-3, is KAGVTQTPRYLIKTRGQQVTLSCSPISGHRSVSWYQQTPGQGLQFLFEYFSETQRNKGNFPGRFSGRQFSNSRSEMNVSTLELGDSALYLCASSFSGVTDTQYFGPGTRLTVL.

This clonotype was observed many times. J is TRBJ1-5 and V is TRBV9; the D gene is possibly TRBD1 (6 bases). Germline assignment: CDR1 SGDLS and CDR2 YYNGEE. This CDR3 is built from 15 residues. V lost 4 bases and J lost 3, with 14 bases in between. Here the CDR3 reads CASSPGQKDNQPQHF. The CDR3, as DNA: TGTGCCAGCAGCCCCGGACAGAAGGACAATCAGCCCCAGCATTTT.

This clonotype was observed at least ten times. The CDR3 is CASSSLGPVGSGHTGELFF. Written as DNA, the CDR3 is TGCGCCAGCAGCTCCCTAGGCCCGGTAGGTAGCGGGCACACCGGGGAGCTGTTTTTT. The rearrangement uses TRBV5-1 and TRBJ2-2; 7 bases agree with TRBD2. The CDR3 is 19 residues long. Germline V CDR1 and CDR2: SGHRS, YFSETQ. V lost 3 bases, J lost 3 bases, and 17 bases stayed unmatched.

This clonotype was detected many times. The V gene is TRBV5-1, the J gene TRBJ2-1; D is possibly TRBD2 (7 bases). The V end was cut by 1 base, the J end by 4 bases, with 12 bases between. CDR3 length equals 15 residues. CDR1 SGHRS and CDR2 YFSETQ come from the germline V gene. The CDR3 is CASSLRGATYNEQFF. Written as DNA, the CDR3 is TGCGCCAGCAGCTTGCGGGGGGCAACGTACAATGAGCAGTTCTTC.

This clonotype was counted ten times or more. The chain recombines TRBV6-6 with TRBJ1-6, with a possible D match to TRBD1 (6 bases). V was cut by 7 bases and J by 6 bases, with 10 bases left in between. The CDR3 totals 13 residues. The germline CDR1 and CDR2 sequences are MNHNY and SVGAGI (reference sequence). The CDR3 loop reads CASKTGSNSPLHF. The CDR3 DNA reads TGTGCCAGCAAAACAGGGAGTAATTCACCCCTCCACTTT.

This clonotype showed up just a few times. This chain connects TRBV5-1 to TRBJ2-7, with 9 nucleotides matching TRBD2. J was trimmed by 4 bases and V by 0 bases; bases with no gene match: 5. The CDR3 totals 15 residues. CDR1 SGHRS and CDR2 YFSETQ come from the germline V gene. The chain's CDR3 is CASSLGSGGRYEQYF. As DNA, the CDR3 is TGCGCCAGCAGCTTGGGTAGCGGGGGAAGATACGAGCAGTACTTC.